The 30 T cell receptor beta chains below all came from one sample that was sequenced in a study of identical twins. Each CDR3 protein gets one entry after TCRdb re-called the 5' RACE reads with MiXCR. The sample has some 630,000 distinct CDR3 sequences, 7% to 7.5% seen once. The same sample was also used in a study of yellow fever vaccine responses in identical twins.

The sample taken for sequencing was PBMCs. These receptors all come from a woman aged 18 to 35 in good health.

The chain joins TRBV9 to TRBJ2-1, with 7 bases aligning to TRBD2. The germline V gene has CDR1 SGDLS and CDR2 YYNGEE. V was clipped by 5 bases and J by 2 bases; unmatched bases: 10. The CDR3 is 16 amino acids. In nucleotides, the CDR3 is TGTGCCAGCAGTGACCCCGGGCTAGCGGCCTACAATGAGCAGTTCTTC. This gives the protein CASSDPGLAAYNEQFF.

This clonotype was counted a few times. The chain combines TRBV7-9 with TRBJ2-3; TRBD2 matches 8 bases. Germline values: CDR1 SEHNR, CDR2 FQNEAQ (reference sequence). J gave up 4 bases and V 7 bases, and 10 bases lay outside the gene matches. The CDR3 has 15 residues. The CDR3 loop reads CASTHGRGVADTQYF. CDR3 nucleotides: TGTGCCAGCACCCACGGGAGGGGGGTGGCAGATACGCAGTATTTT.

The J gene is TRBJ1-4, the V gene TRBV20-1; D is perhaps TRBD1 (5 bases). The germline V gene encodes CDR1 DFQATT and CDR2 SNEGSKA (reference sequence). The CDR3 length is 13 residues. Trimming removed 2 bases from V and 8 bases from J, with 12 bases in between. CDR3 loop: CSARSGQGEKLFF. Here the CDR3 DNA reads TGCAGTGCTAGATCAGGACAAGGCGAAAAACTGTTTTTT.

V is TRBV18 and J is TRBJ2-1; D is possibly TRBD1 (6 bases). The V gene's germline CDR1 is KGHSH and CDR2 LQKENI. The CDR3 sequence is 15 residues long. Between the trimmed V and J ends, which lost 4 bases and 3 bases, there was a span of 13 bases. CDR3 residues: CASSQGQPDYNEQFF. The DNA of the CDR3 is TGTGCCAGCTCACAAGGACAGCCCGACTACAATGAGCAGTTCTTC.

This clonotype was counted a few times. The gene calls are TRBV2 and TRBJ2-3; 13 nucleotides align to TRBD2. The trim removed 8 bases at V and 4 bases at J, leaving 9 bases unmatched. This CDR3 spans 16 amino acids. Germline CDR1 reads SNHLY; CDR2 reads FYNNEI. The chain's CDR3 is CASPGTSGISADTQYF. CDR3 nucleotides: TGTGCCAGCCCCGGGACTAGCGGGATTTCAGCAGATACGCAGTATTTT. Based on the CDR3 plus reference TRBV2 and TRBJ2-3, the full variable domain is EPEVTQTPSHQVTQMGQEVILRCVPISNHLYFYWYRQILGQKVEFLVSFYNNEISEKSEIFDDQFSVERPDGSNFTLKIRSTKLEDSAMYFCASPGTSGISADTQYFGPGTRLTVL.

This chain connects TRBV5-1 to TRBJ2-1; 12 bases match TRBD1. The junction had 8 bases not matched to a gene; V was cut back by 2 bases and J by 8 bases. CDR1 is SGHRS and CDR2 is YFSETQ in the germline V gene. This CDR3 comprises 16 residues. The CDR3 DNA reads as TGCGCCAGCAGCTTTCGGGACAGGGGGCTTATATATGAGCAGTTCTTC. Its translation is CASSFRDRGLIYEQFF. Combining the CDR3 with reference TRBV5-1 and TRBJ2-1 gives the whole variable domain KAGVTQTPRYLIKTRGQQVTLSCSPISGHRSVSWYQQTPGQGLQFLFEYFSETQRNKGNFPGRFSGRQFSNSRSEMNVSTLELGDSALYLCASSFRDRGLIYEQFFGPGTRLTVL.

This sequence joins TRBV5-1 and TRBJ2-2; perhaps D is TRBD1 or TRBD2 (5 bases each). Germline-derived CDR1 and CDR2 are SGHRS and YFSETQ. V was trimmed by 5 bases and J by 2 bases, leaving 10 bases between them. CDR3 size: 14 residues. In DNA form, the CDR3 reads TGCGCCAGCAGACCGGGACGAAACACCGGGGAGCTGTTTTTT. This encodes CASRPGRNTGELFF.

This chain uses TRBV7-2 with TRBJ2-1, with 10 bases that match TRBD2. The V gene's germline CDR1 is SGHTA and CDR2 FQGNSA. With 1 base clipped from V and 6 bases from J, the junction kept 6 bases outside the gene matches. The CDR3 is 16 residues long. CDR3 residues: CASSLEAVAGGNEQFF. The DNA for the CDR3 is TGTGCCAGCAGCTTAGAGGCGGTAGCGGGGGGCAATGAGCAGTTCTTC.

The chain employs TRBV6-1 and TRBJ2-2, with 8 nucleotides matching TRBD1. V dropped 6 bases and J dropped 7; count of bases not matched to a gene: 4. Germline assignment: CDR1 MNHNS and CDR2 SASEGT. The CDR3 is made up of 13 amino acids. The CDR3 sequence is CASRRQGIGELFF. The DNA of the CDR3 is TGTGCCAGCAGGCGACAGGGGATCGGGGAGCTGTTTTTT.

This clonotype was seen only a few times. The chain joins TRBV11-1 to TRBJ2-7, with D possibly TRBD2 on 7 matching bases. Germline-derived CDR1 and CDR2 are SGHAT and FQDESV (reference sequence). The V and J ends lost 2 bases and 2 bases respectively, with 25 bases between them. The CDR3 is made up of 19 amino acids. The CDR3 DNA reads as TGTGCCAGCAGCTTAAATTGGGAGCCGGGGGGCCAACCAACCTACGAGCAGTACGTC. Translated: CASSLNWEPGGQPTYEQYV.

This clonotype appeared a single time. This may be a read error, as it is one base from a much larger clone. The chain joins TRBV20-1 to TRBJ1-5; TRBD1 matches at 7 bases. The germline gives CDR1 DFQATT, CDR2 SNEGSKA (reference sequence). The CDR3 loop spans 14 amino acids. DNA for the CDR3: TGCTGTGCTAGAACAGGGGTCGCCAATCAGCCCCAGCATTTT. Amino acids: CCARTGVANQPQHF.

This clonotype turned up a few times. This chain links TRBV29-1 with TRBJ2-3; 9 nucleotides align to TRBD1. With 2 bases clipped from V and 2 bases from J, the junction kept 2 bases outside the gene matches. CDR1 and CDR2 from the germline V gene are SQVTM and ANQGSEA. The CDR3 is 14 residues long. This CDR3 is CSVERTGATDTQYF. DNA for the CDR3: TGCAGCGTTGAAAGGACAGGGGCCACAGATACGCAGTATTTT.

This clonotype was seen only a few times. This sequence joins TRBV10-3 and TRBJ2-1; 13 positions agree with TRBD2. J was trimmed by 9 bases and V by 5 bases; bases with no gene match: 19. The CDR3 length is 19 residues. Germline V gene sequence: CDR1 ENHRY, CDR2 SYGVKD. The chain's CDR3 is CAISHTTNFTSGRALEQFF. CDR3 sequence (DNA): TGTGCCATCAGTCACACAACCAATTTTACTAGCGGGAGGGCTCTTGAGCAGTTCTTC.

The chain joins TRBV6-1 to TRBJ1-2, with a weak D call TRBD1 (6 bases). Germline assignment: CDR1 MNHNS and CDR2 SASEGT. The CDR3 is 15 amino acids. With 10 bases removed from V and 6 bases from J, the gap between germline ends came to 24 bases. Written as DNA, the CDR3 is TGTGCCACGGAAAACAGGGCGACTCGCCTCCATGGCTACACCTTC. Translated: CATENRATRLHGYTF.

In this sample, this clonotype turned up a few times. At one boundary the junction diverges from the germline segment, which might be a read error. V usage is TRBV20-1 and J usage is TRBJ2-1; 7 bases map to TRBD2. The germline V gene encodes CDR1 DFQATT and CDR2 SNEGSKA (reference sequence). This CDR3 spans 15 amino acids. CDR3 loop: CSVRDGGGIYNEQFF. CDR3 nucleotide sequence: TGCAGTGTTAGAGATGGGGGAGGGATATACAATGAGCAGTTCTTC.

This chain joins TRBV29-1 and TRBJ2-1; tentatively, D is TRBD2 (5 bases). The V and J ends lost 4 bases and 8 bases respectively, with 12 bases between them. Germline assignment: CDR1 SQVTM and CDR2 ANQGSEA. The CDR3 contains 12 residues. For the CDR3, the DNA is TGCAGCGTTGGGGATCTAGCCTATGAGCAGTTCTTC. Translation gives CSVGDLAYEQFF.

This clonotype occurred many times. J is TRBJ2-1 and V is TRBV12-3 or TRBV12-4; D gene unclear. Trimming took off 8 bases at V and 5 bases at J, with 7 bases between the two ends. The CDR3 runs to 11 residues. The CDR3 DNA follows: TGTGCCAGCGGACCAAACAATGAGCAGTTCTTC. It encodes CASGPNNEQFF.

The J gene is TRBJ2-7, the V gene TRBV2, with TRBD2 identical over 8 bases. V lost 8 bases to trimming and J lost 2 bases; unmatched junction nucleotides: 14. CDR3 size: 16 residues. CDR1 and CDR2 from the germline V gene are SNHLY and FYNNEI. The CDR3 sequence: CASLRRGFSGAYEQYF. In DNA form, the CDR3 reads TGTGCCAGCTTACGAAGGGGTTTTAGCGGGGCCTACGAGCAGTACTTC.

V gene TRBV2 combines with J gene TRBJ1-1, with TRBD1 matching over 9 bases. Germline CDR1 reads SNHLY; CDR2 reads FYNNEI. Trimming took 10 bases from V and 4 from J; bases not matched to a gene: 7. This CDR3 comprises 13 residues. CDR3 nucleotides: TGTGCCACGGACAGGGGCACGGGCACTGAAGCTTTCTTT. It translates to CATDRGTGTEAFF.

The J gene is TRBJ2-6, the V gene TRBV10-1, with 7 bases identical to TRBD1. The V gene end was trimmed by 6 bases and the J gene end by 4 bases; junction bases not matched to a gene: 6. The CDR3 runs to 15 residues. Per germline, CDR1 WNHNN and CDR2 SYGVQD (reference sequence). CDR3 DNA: TGCGCCAGCAGCACAGGGGCGGCCGGGGCCAACGTCCTGACTTTC. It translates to CASSTGAAGANVLTF.

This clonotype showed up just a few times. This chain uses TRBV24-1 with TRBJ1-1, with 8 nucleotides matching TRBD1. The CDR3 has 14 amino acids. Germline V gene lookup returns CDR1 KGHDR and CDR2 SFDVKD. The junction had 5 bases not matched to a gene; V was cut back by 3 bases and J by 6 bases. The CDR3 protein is CATSDTGGTAEAFF. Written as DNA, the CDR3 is TGTGCCACCAGTGATACAGGGGGTACCGCTGAAGCTTTCTTT.

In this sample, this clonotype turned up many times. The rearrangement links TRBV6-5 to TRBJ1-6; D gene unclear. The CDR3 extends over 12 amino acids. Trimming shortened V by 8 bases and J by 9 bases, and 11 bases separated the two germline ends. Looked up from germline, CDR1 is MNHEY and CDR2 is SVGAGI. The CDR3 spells CASFSLGSPLHF. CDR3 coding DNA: TGTGCCAGCTTCAGCTTAGGTTCACCCCTCCACTTT.

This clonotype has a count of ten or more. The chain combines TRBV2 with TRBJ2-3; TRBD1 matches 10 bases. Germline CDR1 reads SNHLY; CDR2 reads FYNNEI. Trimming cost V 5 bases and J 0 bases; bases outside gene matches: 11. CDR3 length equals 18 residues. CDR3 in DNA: TGTGCCAGCAGTCCCGGGACAGGGGTCCCAACTAGCACAGATACGCAGTATTTT. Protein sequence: CASSPGTGVPTSTDTQYF.

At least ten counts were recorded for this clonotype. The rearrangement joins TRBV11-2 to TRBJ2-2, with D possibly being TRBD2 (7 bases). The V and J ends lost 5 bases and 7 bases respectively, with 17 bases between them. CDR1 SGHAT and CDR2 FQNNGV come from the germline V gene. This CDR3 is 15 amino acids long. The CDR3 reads CASSPWGGAFGELFF. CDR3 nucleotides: TGTGCCAGCAGCCCCTGGGGGGGGGCGTTCGGGGAGCTGTTTTTT.

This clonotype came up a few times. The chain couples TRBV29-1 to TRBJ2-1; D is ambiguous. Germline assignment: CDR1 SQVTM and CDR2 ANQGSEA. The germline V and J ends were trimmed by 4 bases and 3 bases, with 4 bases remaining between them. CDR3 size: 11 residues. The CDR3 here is CSVGGYNEQFF. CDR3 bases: TGCAGCGTTGGCGGCTACAATGAGCAGTTCTTC.

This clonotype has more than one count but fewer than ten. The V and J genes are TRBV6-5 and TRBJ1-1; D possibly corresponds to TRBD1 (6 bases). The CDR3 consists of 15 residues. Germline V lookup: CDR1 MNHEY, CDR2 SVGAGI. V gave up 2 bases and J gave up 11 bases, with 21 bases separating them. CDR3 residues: CASSYEDNQGLGAFF. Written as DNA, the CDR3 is TGTGCCAGCAGTTACGAGGATAATCAGGGGCTGGGGGCTTTCTTT.

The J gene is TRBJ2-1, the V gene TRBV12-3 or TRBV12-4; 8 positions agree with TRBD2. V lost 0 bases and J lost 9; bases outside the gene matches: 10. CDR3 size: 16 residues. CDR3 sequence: CASSLAWLAGSSEQFF. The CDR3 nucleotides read TGTGCCAGCAGTTTAGCGTGGTTAGCGGGGAGTAGTGAGCAGTTCTTC.

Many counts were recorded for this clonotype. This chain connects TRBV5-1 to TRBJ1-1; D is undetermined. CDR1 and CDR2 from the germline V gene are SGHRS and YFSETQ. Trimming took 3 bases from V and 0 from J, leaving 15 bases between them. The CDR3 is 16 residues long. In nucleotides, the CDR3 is TGCGCCAGCAGCTCCCCATCCGGTGGGATGAACACTGAAGCTTTCTTT. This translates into CASSSPSGGMNTEAFF.

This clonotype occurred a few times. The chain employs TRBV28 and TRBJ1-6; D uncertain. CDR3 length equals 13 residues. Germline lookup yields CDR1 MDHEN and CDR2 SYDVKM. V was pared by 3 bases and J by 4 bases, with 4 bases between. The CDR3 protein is CASSLRYNSPLHF. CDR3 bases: TGTGCCAGCAGTTTGCGGTATAATTCACCCCTCCACTTT. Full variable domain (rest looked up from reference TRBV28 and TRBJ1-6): DVKVTQSSRYLVKRTGEKVFLECVQDMDHENMFWYRQDPGLGLRLIYFSYDVKMKEKGDIPEGYSVSREKKERFSLILESASTNQTSMYLCASSLRYNSPLHFGNGTRLTVT.

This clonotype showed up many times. CDR3 coding DNA: TGTGCCAGCAGCTTAGCAAGGACGGACGGGGAGCTGTTTTTT. It specifies CASSLARTDGELFF. The chain links TRBV7-9 to TRBJ2-2; no clear D gene. V lost 0 bases and J lost 7, with 9 bases in between. Germline V gene data show CDR1 as SEHNR and CDR2 as FQNEAQ (reference sequence). This CDR3 contains 14 residues.